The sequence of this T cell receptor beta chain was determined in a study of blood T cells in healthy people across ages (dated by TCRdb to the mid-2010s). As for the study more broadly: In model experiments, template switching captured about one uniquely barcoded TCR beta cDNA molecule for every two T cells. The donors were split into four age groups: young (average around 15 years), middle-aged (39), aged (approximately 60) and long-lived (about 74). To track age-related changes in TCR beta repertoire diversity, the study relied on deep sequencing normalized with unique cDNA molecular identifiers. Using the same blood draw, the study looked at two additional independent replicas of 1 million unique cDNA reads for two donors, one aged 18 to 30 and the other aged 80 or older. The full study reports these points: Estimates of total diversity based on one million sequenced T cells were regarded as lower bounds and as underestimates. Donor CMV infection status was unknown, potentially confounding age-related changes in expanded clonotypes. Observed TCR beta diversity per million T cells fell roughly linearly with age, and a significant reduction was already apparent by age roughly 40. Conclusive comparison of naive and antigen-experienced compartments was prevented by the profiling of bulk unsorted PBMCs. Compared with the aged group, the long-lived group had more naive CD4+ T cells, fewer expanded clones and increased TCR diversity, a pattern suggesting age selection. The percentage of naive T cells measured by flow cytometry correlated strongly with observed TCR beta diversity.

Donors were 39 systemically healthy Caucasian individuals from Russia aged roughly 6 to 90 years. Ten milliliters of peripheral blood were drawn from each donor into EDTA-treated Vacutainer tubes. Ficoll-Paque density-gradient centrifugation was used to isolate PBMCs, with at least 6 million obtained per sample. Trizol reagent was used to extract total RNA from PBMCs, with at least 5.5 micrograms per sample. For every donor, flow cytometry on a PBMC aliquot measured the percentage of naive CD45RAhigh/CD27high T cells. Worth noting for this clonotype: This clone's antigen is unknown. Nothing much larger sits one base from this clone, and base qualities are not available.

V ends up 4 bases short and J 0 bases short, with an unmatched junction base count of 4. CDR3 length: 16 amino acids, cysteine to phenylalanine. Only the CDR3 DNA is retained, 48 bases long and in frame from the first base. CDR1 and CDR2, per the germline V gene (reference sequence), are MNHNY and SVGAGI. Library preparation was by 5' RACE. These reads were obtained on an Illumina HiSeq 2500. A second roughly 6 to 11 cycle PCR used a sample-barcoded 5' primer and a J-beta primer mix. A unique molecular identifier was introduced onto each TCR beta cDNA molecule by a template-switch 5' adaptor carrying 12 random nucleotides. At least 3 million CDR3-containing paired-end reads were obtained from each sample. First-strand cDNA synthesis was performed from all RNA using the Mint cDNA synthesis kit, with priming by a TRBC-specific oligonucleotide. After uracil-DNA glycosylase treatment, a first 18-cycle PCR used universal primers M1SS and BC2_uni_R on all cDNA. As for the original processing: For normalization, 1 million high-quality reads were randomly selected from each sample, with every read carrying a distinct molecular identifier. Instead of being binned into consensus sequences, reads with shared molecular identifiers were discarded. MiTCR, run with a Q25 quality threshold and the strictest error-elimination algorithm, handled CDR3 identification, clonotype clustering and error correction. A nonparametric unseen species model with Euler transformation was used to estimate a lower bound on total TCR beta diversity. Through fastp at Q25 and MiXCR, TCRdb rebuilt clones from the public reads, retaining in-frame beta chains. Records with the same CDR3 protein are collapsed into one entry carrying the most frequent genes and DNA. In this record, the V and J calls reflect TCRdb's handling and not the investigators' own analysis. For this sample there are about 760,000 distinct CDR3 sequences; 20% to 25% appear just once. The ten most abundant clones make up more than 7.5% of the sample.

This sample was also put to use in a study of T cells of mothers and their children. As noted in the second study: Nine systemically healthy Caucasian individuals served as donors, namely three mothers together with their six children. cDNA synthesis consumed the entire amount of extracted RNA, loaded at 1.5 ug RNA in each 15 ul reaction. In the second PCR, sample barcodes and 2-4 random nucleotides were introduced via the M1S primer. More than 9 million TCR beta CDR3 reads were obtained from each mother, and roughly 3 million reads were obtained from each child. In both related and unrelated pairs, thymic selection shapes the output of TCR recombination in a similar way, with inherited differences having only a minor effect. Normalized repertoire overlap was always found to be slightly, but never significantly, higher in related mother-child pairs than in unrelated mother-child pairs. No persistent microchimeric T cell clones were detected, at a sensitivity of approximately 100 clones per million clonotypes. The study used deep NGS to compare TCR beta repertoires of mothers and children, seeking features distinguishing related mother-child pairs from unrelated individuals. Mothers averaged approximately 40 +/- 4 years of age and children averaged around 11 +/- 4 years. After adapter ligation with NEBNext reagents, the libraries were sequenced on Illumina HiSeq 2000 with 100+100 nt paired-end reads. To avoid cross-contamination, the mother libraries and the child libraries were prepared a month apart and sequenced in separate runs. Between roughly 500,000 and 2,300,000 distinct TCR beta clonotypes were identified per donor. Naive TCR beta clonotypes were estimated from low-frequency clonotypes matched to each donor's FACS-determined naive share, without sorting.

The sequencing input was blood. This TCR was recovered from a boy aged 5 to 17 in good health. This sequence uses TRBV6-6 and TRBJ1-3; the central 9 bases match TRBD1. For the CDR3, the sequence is CASSSTGGSSGNTIYF. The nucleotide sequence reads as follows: TGTGCCAGCAGTTCGACAGGGGGGAGCTCTGGAAACACCATATATTTT.